The T cell receptor (beta chain) under discussion was sequenced for a study of early T cells in non-severe SARS-CoV-2 infection. Study-wide background: Sequencing of bulk RNA from unsorted whole blood was done, without chain pairing.

Individual cDNA molecules were tagged with unique molecular identifiers, the study reported. TCRdb processed the 5' RACE reads anew with MiXCR; each CDR3 protein has one entry. The table records some 80,000 distinct CDR3 sequences, around 10% of them present only once. This clonotype was picked up many times. Its antigen is not identified. General study results and limits: Matches to VDJdb favored anti-spike CD8 responses and missed private and CD4 specificities.

Trimming pared 9 bases from V and 5 bases from J, leaving 8 bases between. CDR3 size: 10 residues. Germline CDR1 SEHNR, CDR2 FQNEAQ (reference sequence). The TCR was taken from an adult who was a healthcare worker with PCR-confirmed SARS-CoV-2 infection or an uninfected control (not recorded which). The donor label of this sample is uncertain. Sequenced here: whole blood, sampled at baseline. The genes are TRBV7-9 and TRBJ2-7; no definite D call. The CDR3 bases are TGTGCCAGTTCGATGCACGAGCAGTACTTC. Protein sequence: CASSMHEQYF.